What follows describes a single T cell receptor beta chain. The sample comes from a study of blood T cells in healthy people across ages. With a J-beta primer mix and a sample-barcoded 5' primer, a second PCR ran 7 to 11 cycles. TCRdb re-called the 5' RACE reads with MiXCR, one entry per CDR3 protein. Of approximately 800,000 distinct CDR3 sequences listed, about 62% are singletons. Germline lookup yields CDR1 SGDLS and CDR2 YYNGEE. Trimming stripped 3 bases from V and 8 bases from J, with 18 bases between. CDR3 length: 14 amino acids. Sequenced: blood. The sequence came from a man aged 30 to 39 in good health. The rearrangement uses TRBV9 and TRBJ2-7; D is uncertain. CDR3 residues: CASSEGPGPKQQYF. The CDR3 DNA reads as TGTGCCAGCAGCGAGGGTCCCGGGCCCAAGCAGCAGTACTTC.